This is a list of T cell receptor beta chains from one sample in a study of cytomegalovirus exposure and HLA in healthy donors. Data came from immunoSEQ multiplex PCR; TCRdb stores just in-frame clones and leaves some out. Among fewer than 250,000 clones listed, over 75% were seen once. Specimen: PBMCs. The receptor set was obtained from a woman aged 18-29 years in good health and CMV-seropositive. Both conserved end residues are part of each CDR3.

v_gene	CDR3aa
TRBV7-9	CASSPRTGGPRDYEQYF
TRBV27	CASSLSSDRAPYEQYF
TRBV7-2	CASSLQLAGGDTQYF
TRBV7-3	CASSLDRERGSTEAFF
TRBV19	CASSTTGGTNEKLFF
TRBV9	CASSASGGYEQYF
TRBV9	CASSADRDRGLSF
TRBV27	CASSLSRVYTEAFF
TRBV11-2	CASSLRITASSYNEQFF
TRBV15	CATSRTDNQETQYF
TRBV28	CASSFGQGAQSKQYF
TRBV7-6	CASSLQSGAYYEQYF
TRBV6-5	CASSYSRGGNGYTF
TRBV19	CASRFEGLYGYTF
TRBV29-1	CSVVGDRDRVGEQYF
TRBV5-1	CASSLALGQPREQYF
TRBV11-2	CASSPDRGTEAFF
TRBV6-1	CASSVGTGGTEAFF
TRBV15	CATSRDGAGYAPDEKLFF
TRBV6-5	CASSRDRLGEQYF
TRBV27	CASSQGAAEAFF
TRBV5-8	CASSLGQGLISEKLFF
TRBV18	CASSATGGLTYEQYF
TRBV28	CASSIPLGTSATYEQYF
TRBV29-1	CSVEVLGGVYEQYF